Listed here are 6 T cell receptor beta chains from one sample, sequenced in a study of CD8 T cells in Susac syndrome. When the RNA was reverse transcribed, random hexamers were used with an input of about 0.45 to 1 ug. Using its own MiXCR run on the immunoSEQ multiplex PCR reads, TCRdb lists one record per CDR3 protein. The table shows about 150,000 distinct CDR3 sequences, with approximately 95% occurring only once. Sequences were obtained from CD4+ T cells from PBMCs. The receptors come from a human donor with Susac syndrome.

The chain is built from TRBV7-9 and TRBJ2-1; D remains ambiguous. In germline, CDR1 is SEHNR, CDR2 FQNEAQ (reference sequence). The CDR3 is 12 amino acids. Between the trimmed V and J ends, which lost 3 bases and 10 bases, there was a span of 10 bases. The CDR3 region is CASSLMVREQFF. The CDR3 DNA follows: TGTGCCAGCAGCTTGATGGTCCGGGAGCAGTTCTTC.

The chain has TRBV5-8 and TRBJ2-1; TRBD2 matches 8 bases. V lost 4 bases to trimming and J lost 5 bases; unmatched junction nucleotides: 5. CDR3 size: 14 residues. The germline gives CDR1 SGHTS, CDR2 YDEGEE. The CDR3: CASSPGRGDNEQFF. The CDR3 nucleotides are TGTGCCAGCAGCCCGGGGCGGGGGGACAATGAGCAGTTCTTC.

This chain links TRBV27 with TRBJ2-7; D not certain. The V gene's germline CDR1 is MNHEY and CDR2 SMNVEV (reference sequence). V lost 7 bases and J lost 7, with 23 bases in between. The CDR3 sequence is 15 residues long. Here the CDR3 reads CASTLRFPPTREQYF. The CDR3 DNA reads TGTGCCAGCACCCTACGATTCCCACCTACGAGGGAGCAGTACTTC.

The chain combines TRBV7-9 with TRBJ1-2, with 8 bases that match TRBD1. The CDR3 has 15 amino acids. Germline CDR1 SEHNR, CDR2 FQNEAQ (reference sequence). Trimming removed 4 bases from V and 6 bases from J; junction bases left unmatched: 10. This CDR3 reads CASSSGPDRGNGYTF. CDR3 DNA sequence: TGTGCCAGCAGCTCCGGACCCGACAGGGGAAATGGCTACACCTTC.

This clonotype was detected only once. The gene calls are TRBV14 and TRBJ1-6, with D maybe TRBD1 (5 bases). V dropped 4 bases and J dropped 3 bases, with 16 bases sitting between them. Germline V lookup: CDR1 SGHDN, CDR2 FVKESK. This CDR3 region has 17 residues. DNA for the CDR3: TGTGCCAGCAGCCCGGACCCCGGGACGGACTATAATTCACCCCTCCACTTT. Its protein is CASSPDPGTDYNSPLHF. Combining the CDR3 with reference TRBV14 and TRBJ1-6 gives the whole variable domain EAGVTQFPSHSVIEKGQTVTLRCDPISGHDNLYWYRRVMGKEIKFLLHFVKESKQDESGMPNNRFLAERTGGTYSTLKVQPAELEDSGVYFCASSPDPGTDYNSPLHFGNGTRLTVT.

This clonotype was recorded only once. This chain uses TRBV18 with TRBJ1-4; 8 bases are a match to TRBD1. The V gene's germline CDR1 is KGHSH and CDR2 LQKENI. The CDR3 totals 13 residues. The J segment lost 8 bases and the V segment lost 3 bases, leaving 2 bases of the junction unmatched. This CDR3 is CASSPRDREKLFF. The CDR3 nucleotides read TGTGCCAGCTCACCTCGGGACAGGGAAAAACTGTTTTTT.